This T cell receptor (beta chain) emerged from a study of blood T cell repertoires in COVID-19. Study details: Italy, Spain and the United States were the sources of the convalescent and acute COVID-19 samples.

V dropped 5 bases and J dropped 1 base, with 8 bases sitting between them. Germline values: CDR1 MNHEY, CDR2 SVGAGI. This CDR3 is 13 amino acids long. Clones were read by immunoSEQ multiplex PCR, and TCRdb kept only the in-frame ones, dropping some. The table includes around 230,000 clones, approximately 90% detected once. The sample taken for sequencing was PBMCs or T cells enriched from blood (not recorded which). This chain connects TRBV6-5 to TRBJ1-1, with a possible D match to TRBD1 (5 bases). The source is a man between 18 and 35 years old with acute COVID-19. CDR3 sequence: CASSRQRNTEAFF. The CDR3 DNA sequence: TGTGCCAGCAGTCGACAGAGGAACACTGAAGCTTTCTTT.